The clone carrying this T cell receptor (beta chain) occurred many times. This CDR3 is 16 amino acids long. V was pared by 5 bases and J by 0 bases, with 16 bases between. Looked up from germline, CDR1 is MDHEN and CDR2 is SYDVKM. This sample is drawn from a study of spatial heterogeneity in lung cancer. About the study: Beta-chain sequences were consistently detected more often than alpha-chain sequences. Combinations of a unique TCR and a UMI were tallied in raw reads, and on average each appeared more than ten times.

Time point noted: sample taken at primary tumor resection. The input material, whole RNA from tumor, nontumor lung or frozen PBMC, was sequenced unsorted. The 65 or so donors had untreated early-stage non-small cell lung cancer. TCR cDNA molecules each carried a unique molecular identifier. TCRdb reprocessed the 5' RACE reads via MiXCR and lists one record per CDR3 protein. The repertoire holds more than 3,500 distinct CDR3 sequences, with approximately 30% as singletons. The chain has TRBV28 and TRBJ1-1; D is perhaps TRBD1 (5 bases). This sequence was found in a male donor with early-stage non-small cell lung cancer. The source material was normal lung tissue next to the tumor, sampled at surgery. The CDR3 reads CASSGFRGVMNTEAFF. The CDR3, as DNA: TGTGCCAGCAGTGGGTTCCGGGGGGTTATGAACACTGAAGCTTTCTTT.